This T cell receptor beta chain appears in the sequencing data of a study of blood T cell repertoires in COVID-19. On the study more broadly: T cells, B-cell-depleted T cells, or PBMCs supplied cDNA or gDNA.

Methods used by the authors: Amplified reference gene primers provided the basis for estimating nucleated cell counts. Here immunoSEQ multiplex PCR was the method, and the copy in TCRdb shows in-frame clones only, minus some. V and J calls and clone size come straight from that table; D and trimming were deduced from the DNA. The sample yields some 220,000 clones, roughly 86% seen once. Between the trimmed V and J ends, which lost 6 bases and 11 bases, there was a span of 17 bases. The CDR3 spans 13 residues. Germline-derived CDR1 and CDR2 are LNHDA and SQIVND (reference sequence). The rearrangement links TRBV19 to TRBJ1-5; D is possibly TRBD1 (5 bases). The sequence derives from a man aged 45-60 years with acute or convalescent COVID-19. Sequencing was performed on peripheral blood. CDR3 in DNA: TGTGCCAGTAGCTACGGGACTACGGTGGCCCAGCATTTT. Translating gives CASSYGTTVAQHF. The whole variable domain, remainder taken from reference TRBV19 and TRBJ1-5, is DGGITQSPKYLFRKEGQNVTLSCEQNLNHDAMYWYRQDPGQGLRLIYYSQIVNDFQKGDIAEGYSVSREKKESFPLTVTSAQKNPTAFYLCASSYGTTVAQHFGDGTRLSIL.